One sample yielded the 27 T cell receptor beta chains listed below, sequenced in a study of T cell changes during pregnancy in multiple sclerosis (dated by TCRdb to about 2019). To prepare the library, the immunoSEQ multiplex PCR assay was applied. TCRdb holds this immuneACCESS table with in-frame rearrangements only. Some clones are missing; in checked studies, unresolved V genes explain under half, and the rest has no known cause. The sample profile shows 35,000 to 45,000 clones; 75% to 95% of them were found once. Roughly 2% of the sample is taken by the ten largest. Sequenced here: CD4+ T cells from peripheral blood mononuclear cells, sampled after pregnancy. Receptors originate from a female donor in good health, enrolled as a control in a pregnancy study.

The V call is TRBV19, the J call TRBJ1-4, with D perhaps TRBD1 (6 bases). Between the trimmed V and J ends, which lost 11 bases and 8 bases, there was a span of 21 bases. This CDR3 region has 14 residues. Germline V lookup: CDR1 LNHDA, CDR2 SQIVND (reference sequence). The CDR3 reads CASKGDMEGEKLFF. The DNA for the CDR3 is TGTGCCTCAAAGGGGGACATGGAAGGAGAAAAACTGTTTTTT.

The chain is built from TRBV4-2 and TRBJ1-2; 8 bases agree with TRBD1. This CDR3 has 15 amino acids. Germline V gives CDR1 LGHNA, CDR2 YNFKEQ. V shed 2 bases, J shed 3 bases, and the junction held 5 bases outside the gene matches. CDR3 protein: CASSQRGQGDYGYTF. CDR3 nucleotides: TGTGCCAGCAGCCAAAGAGGACAGGGCGACTATGGCTACACCTTC.

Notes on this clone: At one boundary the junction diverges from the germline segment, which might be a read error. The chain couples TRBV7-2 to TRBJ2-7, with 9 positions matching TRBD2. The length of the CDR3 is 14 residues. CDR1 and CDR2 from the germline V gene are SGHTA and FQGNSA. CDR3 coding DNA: TGTGCCAGCAGCGTAGCGGGAGCCCTCTACGAGCAGTACTTC. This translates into CASSVAGALYEQYF.

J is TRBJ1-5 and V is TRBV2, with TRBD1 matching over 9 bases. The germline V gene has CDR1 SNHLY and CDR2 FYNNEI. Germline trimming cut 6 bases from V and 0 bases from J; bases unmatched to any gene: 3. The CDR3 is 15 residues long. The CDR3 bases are TGTGCCAGCAGAGAACAGGGGGCTAGCAATCAGCCCCAGCATTTT. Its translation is CASREQGASNQPQHF.

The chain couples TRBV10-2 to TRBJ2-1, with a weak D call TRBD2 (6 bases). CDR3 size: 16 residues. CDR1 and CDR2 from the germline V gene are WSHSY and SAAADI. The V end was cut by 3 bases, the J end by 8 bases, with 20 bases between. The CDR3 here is CASSDGGTVLWDEQFF. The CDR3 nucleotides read TGCGCCAGCAGTGATGGCGGGACGGTGCTATGGGATGAGCAGTTCTTC.

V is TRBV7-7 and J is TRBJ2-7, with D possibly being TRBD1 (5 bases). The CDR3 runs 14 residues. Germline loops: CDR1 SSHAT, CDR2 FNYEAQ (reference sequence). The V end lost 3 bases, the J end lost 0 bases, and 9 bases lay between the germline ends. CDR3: CASSLTESSYEQYF. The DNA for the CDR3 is TGTGCCAGCAGCTTGACAGAGAGCTCCTACGAGCAGTACTTC.

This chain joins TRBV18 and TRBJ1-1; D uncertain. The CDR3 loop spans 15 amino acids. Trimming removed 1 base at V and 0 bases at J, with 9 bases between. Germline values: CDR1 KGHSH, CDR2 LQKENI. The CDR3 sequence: CASSPLSQMNTEAFF. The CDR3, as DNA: TGTGCCAGCTCACCACTGTCCCAGATGAACACTGAAGCTTTCTTT.

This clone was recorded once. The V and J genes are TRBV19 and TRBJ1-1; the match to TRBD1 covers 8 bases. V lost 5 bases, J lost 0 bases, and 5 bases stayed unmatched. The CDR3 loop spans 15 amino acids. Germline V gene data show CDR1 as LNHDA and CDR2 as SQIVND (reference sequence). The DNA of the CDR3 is TGTGCCAGTAGTCCGACAGGGGTGATGAACACTGAAGCTTTCTTT. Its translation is CASSPTGVMNTEAFF.

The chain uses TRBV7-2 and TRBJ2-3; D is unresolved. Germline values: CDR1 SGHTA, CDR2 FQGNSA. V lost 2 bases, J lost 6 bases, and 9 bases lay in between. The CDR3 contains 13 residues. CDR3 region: CASSLSTTDTQYF. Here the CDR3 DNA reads TGTGCCAGCAGCTTATCAACTACGGATACGCAGTATTTT. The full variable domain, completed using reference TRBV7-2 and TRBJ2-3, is GAGVSQSPSNKVTEKGKDVELRCDPISGHTALYWYRQSLGQGLEFLIYFQGNSAPDKSGLPSDRFSAERTGGSVSTLTIQRTQQEDSAVYLCASSLSTTDTQYFGPGTRLTVL.

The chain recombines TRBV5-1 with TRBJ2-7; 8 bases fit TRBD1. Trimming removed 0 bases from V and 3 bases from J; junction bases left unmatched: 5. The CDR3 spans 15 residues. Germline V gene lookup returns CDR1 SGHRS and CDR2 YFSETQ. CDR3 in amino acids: CASSLAGQAHYEQYF. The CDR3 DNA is TGCGCCAGCAGCTTGGCGGGACAGGCACACTACGAGCAGTACTTC.

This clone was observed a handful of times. CDR3 DNA sequence: TGTGCCAGTAGTATCCCAGCGGGATTAGGGAATGAGCAGTTCTTC. Protein product: CASSIPAGLGNEQFF. The chain uses TRBV19 and TRBJ2-1; 7 nucleotides match TRBD2. The CDR3 extends over 15 amino acids. Germline loops: CDR1 LNHDA, CDR2 SQIVND (reference sequence). With V trimmed by 3 bases and J by 7 bases, 9 bases remained unmatched.

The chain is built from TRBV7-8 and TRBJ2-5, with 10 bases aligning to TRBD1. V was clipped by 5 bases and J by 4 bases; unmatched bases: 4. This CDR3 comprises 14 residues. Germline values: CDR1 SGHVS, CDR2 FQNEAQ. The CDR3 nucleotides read TGTGCCAGCAGCGTGGACAGGGGGGGAGAGACCCAGTACTTC. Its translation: CASSVDRGGETQYF.

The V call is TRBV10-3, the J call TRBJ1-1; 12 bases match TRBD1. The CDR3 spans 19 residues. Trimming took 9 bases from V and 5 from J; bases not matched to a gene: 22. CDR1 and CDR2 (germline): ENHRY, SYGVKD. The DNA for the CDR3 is TGTGCCATAGTAAGAAGTCCGGGACAGGGGGCGGTCTTCGGGACTGAAGCTTTCTTT. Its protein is CAIVRSPGQGAVFGTEAFF.

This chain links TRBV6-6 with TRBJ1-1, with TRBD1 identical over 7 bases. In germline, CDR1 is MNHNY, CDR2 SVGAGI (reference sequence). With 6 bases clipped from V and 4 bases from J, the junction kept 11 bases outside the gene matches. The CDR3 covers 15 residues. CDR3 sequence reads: CASSYPDRVGTEAFF. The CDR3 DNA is TGTGCCAGCAGCTACCCTGACAGGGTTGGCACTGAAGCTTTCTTT.

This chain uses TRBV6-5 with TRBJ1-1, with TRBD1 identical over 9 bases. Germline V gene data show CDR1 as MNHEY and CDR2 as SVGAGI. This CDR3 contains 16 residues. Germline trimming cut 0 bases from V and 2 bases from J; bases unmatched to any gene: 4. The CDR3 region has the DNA TGTGCCAGCAGTTACTCGTTCACAGGGGGCAACACTGAAGCTTTCTTT. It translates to CASSYSFTGGNTEAFF.

The CDR3 region is CSSPSGSSYNEQFF. DNA for the CDR3: TGCAGCTCGCCGTCCGGGAGCTCCTACAATGAGCAGTTCTTC. The genes are TRBV29-1 and TRBJ2-1; tentatively, D is TRBD2 (6 bases). The V gene's germline CDR1 is SQVTM and CDR2 ANQGSEA. Trimming took 8 bases from V and 0 from J, leaving 14 bases between them. This CDR3 has 14 residues.

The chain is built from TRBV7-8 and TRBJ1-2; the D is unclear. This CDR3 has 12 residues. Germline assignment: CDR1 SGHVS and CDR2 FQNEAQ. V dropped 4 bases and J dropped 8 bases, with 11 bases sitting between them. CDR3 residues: CASSYEGRGYTF. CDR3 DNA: TGTGCCAGCAGCTACGAGGGTCGAGGCTACACCTTC.

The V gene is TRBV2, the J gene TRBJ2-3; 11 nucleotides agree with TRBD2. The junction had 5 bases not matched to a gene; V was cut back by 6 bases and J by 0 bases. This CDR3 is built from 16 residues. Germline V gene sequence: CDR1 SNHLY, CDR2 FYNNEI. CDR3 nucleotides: TGTGCCAGCAGGCTATGGACTAGCGGGAGCACAGATACGCAGTATTTT. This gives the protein CASRLWTSGSTDTQYF.

In DNA form, the CDR3 reads TGCGCCAGCAGCGTAACGGGGGGCGAGCAGTACTTC. This codes for CASSVTGGEQYF. The genes are TRBV5-1 and TRBJ2-7; TRBD2 agrees at 7 bases. Germline values: CDR1 SGHRS, CDR2 YFSETQ. Trimming at V came to 4 bases and at J to 6 bases, leaving 4 bases not matched to a gene. There are 12 residues in the CDR3.

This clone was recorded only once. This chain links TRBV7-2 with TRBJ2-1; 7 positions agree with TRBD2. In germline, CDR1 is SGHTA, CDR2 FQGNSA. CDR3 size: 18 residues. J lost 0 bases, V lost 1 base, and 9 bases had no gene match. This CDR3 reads CASSLEGPQRGSYNEQFF. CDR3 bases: TGTGCCAGCAGCTTAGAAGGCCCCCAGCGGGGCTCCTACAATGAGCAGTTCTTC.

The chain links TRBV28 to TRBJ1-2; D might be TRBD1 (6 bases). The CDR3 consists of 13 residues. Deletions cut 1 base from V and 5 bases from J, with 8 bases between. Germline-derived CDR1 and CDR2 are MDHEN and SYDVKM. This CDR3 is CASSLSGAYGYTF. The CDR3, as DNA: TGTGCCAGCAGTTTATCAGGGGCGTATGGCTACACCTTC.

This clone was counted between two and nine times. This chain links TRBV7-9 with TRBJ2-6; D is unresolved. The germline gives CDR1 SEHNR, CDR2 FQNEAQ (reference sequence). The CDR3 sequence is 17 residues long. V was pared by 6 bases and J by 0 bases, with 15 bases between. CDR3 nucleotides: TGTGCCAGCAGGCCTACCAGGATTTCCTCTGGGGCCAACGTCCTGACTTTC. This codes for CASRPTRISSGANVLTF.

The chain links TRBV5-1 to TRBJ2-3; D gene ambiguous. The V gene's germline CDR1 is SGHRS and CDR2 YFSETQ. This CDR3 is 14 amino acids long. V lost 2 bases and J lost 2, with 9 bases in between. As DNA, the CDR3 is TGCGCCAGCAGCTTAAGTGTGGCCACAGATACGCAGTATTTT. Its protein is CASSLSVATDTQYF.

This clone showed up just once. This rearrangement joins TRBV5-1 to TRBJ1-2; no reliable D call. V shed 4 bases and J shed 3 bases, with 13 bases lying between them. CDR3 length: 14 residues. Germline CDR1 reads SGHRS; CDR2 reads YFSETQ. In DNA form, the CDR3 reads TGCGCCAGCAGCCCGTACGGCGGAGACTATGGCTACACCTTC. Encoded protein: CASSPYGGDYGYTF.

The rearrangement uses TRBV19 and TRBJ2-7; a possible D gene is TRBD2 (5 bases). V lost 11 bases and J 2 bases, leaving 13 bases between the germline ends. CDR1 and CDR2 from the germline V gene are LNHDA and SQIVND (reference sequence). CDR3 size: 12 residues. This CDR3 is CASRGTTYEQYF. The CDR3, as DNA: TGTGCCTCACGGGGTACTACCTACGAGCAGTACTTC.

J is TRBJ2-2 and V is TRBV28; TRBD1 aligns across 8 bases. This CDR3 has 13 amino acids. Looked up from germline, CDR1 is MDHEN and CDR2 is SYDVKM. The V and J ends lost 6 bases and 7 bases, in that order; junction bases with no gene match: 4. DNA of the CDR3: TGTGCCAGCAGGACAGGGGCTATCGGGGAGCTGTTTTTT. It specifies CASRTGAIGELFF.

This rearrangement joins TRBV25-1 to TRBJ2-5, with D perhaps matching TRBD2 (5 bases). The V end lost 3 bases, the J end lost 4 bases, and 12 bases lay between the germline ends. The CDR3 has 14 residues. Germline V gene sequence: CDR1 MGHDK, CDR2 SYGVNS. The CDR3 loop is CASSDPTRRETQYF. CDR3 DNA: TGTGCCAGCAGTGACCCCACTAGACGAGAGACCCAGTACTTC.